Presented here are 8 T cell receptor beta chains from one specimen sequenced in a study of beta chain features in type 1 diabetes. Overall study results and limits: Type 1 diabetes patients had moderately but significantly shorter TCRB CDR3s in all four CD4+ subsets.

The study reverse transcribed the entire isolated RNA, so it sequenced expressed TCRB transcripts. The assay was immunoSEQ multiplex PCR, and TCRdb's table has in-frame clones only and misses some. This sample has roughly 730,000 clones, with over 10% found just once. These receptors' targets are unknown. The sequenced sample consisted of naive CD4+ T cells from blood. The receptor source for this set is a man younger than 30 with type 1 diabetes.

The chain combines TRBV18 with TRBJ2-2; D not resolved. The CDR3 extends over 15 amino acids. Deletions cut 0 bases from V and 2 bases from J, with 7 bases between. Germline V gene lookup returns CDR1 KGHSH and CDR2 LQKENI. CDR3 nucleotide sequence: TGTGCCAGCTCACCACCGAACCTAAACACCGGGGAGCTGTTTTTT. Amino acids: CASSPPNLNTGELFF.

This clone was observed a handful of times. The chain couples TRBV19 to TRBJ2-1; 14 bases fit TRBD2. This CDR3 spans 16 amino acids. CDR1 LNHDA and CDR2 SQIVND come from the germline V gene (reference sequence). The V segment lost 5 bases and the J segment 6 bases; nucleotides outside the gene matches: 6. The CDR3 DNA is TGTGCCAGTAGTGCCTGGACTAGCGGGGGGCTCAATGAGCAGTTCTTC. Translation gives CASSAWTSGGLNEQFF.

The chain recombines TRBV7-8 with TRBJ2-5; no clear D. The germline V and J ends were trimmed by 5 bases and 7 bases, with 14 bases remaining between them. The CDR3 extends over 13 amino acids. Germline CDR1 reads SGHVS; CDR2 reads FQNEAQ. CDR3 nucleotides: TGTGCCAGCAGCCCCGCGTGGGGTTGGACCCAGTACTTC. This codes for CASSPAWGWTQYF.

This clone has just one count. The CDR3 region is CASSFIRRGQGGNDEQYF. For the CDR3, the DNA is TGTGCCAGCAGCTTTATCCGGAGGGGACAGGGAGGGAATGACGAGCAGTACTTC. The rearrangement uses TRBV7-9 and TRBJ2-7, with 9 nucleotides matching TRBD1. This CDR3 region has 18 residues. Trimming at V came to 3 bases and at J to 5 bases, leaving 17 bases not matched to a gene. Germline V lookup: CDR1 SEHNR, CDR2 FQNEAQ (reference sequence).

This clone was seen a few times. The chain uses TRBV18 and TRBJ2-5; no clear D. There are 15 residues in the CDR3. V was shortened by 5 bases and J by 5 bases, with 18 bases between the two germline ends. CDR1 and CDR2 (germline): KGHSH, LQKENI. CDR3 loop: CASSSRSPQWETQYF. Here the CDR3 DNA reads TGTGCCAGCTCATCCCGGTCCCCTCAGTGGGAGACCCAGTACTTC.

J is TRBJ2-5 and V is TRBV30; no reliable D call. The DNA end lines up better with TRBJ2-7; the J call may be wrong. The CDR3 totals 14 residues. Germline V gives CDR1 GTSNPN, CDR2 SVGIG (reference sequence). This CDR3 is CAWSLSGVSYEQYF. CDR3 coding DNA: TGTGCCTGGAGTCTATCAGGAGTATCCTACGAGCAGTACTTC.

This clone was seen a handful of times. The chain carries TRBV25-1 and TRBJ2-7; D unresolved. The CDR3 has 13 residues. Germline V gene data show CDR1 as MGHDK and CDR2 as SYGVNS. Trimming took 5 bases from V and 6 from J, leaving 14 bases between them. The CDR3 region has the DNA TGTGCCAGCAGTTATCTCGTGTGGGCCGAGCAGTACTTC. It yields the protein CASSYLVWAEQYF.

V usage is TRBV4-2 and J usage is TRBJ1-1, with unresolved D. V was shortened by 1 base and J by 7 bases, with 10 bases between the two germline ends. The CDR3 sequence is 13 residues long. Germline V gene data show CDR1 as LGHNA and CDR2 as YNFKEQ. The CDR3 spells CASSQGRDNEAFF. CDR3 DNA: TGTGCCAGCAGCCAAGGGCGGGATAATGAAGCTTTCTTT.